Listed below are T cell receptor beta chains from one sample, sequenced in a study of shared clonotypes between healthy human individuals. Sequenced by immunoSEQ multiplex PCR; TCRdb stores in-frame clones only, minus some. The sample lists about 1.5 million clones, roughly 95% occurring once. The specimen sequenced was naive CD4+ T cells sorted from blood. Receptors originate from a man younger than 40 in good health. Both conserved end residues are part of each CDR3. The order of the fields is clone size, J gene, D gene, V gene, CDR3 DNA, CDR3 protein. D genes are given only for firm matches. Clone size, where shown, is once, few, many, or a class for clones that have expanded.

clone size: NA
J gene: TRBJ2-7
D gene: TRBD2
V gene: TRBV14
CDR3 DNA: TGTGCCAGCAGCCAAGTTGGATCTAGCGGGAGAAACGAGCAGTACTTC
CDR3 protein: CASSQVGSSGRNEQYF

clone size: NA
J gene: TRBJ1-3
D gene: TRBD1
V gene: TRBV5-1
CDR3 DNA: TGCGCCAGCAGCTTGGGTACAGGGGTCATTGGAAACACCATATATTTT
CDR3 protein: CASSLGTGVIGNTIYF

clone size: NA
J gene: TRBJ2-1
D gene: TRBD2
V gene: TRBV18
CDR3 DNA: TGTGCCAGCTCACCAGGGACTAGCGGGAGTGCTGAGCAGTTCTTC
CDR3 protein: CASSPGTSGSAEQFF

clone size: once
J gene: TRBJ1-4
D gene: NA
V gene: TRBV5-4
CDR3 DNA: TGTGCCAGCAGCCCCAAACAGGGAGGCGGTGAAAAACTGTTTTTT
CDR3 protein: CASSPKQGGGEKLFF

clone size: NA
J gene: TRBJ2-5
D gene: TRBD2
V gene: TRBV11-2
CDR3 DNA: TGTGCCAGCAGACCAACTAGCGGGAGGGCCGAAGAGACCCAGTACTTC
CDR3 protein: CASRPTSGRAEETQYF

clone size: NA
J gene: TRBJ1-3
D gene: NA
V gene: TRBV19
CDR3 DNA: TGTGCCAGTAGTGCGACAGTCGGCTCTGGAAACACCATATATTTT
CDR3 protein: CASSATVGSGNTIYF

clone size: NA
J gene: TRBJ2-7
D gene: NA
V gene: TRBV19
CDR3 DNA: TGTGCCAGTAGTATCCTGACAGGACCCTACGAGCAGTACTTC
CDR3 protein: CASSILTGPYEQYF

clone size: NA
J gene: TRBJ1-1
D gene: NA
V gene: TRBV5-1
CDR3 DNA: TGCGCCAGCACCTCTTCTGGAGCGCACACTGAAGCTTTCTTT
CDR3 protein: CASTSSGAHTEAFF

clone size: once
J gene: TRBJ1-5
D gene: NA
V gene: TRBV14
CDR3 DNA: TGTGCCAGCAGCCAACATGCAGGGGTGAGCAATCAGCCCCAGCATTTT
CDR3 protein: CASSQHAGVSNQPQHF

clone size: NA
J gene: TRBJ1-5
D gene: NA
V gene: TRBV5-1
CDR3 DNA: TGCGCCAGCAGCTTGGAAGGGGCAGGGCAGCCCCAGCATTTT
CDR3 protein: CASSLEGAGQPQHF

clone size: NA
J gene: TRBJ1-3
D gene: NA
V gene: TRBV27
CDR3 DNA: TGTGCCAGCAGTTTTGACCCCTCTGGAAACACCATATATTTT
CDR3 protein: CASSFDPSGNTIYF

clone size: NA
J gene: TRBJ2-6
D gene: NA
V gene: TRBV27
CDR3 DNA: TGTGCCAGCAGTTTTCTAGCTGGGGCCAACGTCCTGACTTTC
CDR3 protein: CASSFLAGANVLTF

clone size: NA
J gene: TRBJ2-1
D gene: TRBD2
V gene: TRBV7-9
CDR3 DNA: TGTGCCAGCAGCTCCGGGACTCTAGCGGGAGATCGGGATGAGCAGTTCTTC
CDR3 protein: CASSSGTLAGDRDEQFF

clone size: NA
J gene: TRBJ2-1
D gene: NA
V gene: TRBV20-1
CDR3 DNA: TGCAGTGCGTCCCAGGGGAATGAGCAGTTCTTC
CDR3 protein: CSASQGNEQFF

clone size: NA
J gene: TRBJ2-7
D gene: NA
V gene: TRBV28
CDR3 DNA: TGTGCCAGCAGTTTATCTGGGGGGAGGCCCTACGAGCAGTACTTC
CDR3 protein: CASSLSGGRPYEQYF

clone size: NA
J gene: TRBJ1-5
D gene: NA
V gene: TRBV28
CDR3 DNA: TGTGCCAGCGGAGGGGTTGGGCAGCCCCAGCATTTT
CDR3 protein: CASGGVGQPQHF

clone size: NA
J gene: TRBJ1-2
D gene: NA
V gene: TRBV7-2
CDR3 DNA: TGTGCCAGCAGCTTAGTTTCTGAGAATAACTATGGCTACACCTTC
CDR3 protein: CASSLVSENNYGYTF

clone size: NA
J gene: TRBJ2-1
D gene: TRBD2
V gene: TRBV7-2
CDR3 DNA: TGTGCCAGCAGCCGGGGACTAGCGGGAGGGCCTCAAGATGAGCAGTTCTTC
CDR3 protein: CASSRGLAGGPQDEQFF

clone size: NA
J gene: TRBJ1-4
D gene: NA
V gene: TRBV18
CDR3 DNA: TGTGCCAGCTCACCAAGAGGGGTCTACGGTGAAAAACTGTTTTTT
CDR3 protein: CASSPRGVYGEKLFF

clone size: NA
J gene: TRBJ2-7
D gene: NA
V gene: TRBV2
CDR3 DNA: TGTGCCAGCACCGAGGGGGTAGCGGGTTACTACGAGCAGTACTTC
CDR3 protein: CASTEGVAGYYEQYF

clone size: once
J gene: TRBJ2-3
D gene: TRBD2
V gene: TRBV18
CDR3 DNA: TGTGCCAGCTCGACCGGGACTAGCGGGCTTGGCACAGATACGCAGTATTTT
CDR3 protein: CASSTGTSGLGTDTQYF

clone size: NA
J gene: TRBJ2-1
D gene: NA
V gene: TRBV19
CDR3 DNA: TGTGCCAGTAGTACGCGCCCGGGACTCCCCTCAAGTAACAATGAGCAGTTCTTC
CDR3 protein: CASSTRPGLPSSNNEQFF

clone size: NA
J gene: TRBJ2-7
D gene: TRBD2
V gene: TRBV19
CDR3 DNA: TGTGCCAGTAGTATAACCCTAGCGGGGTACGAGCAGTACTTC
CDR3 protein: CASSITLAGYEQYF

clone size: NA
J gene: TRBJ1-2
D gene: NA
V gene: TRBV6-5
CDR3 DNA: TGTGCCAGCAGTTCAAGGGCCAAGGCCGCTAACTATGGCTACACCTTC
CDR3 protein: CASSSRAKAANYGYTF

clone size: once
J gene: TRBJ2-7
D gene: NA
V gene: TRBV18
CDR3 DNA: TGTGCCAGCTCACCATCAGGCGGGACGGACAACGAGCAGTACTTC
CDR3 protein: CASSPSGGTDNEQYF

clone size: NA
J gene: TRBJ2-1
D gene: TRBD2
V gene: TRBV27
CDR3 DNA: TGTGCCAGCAGCGGCAGCGGGGCCTACAATGAGCAGTTCTTC
CDR3 protein: CASSGSGAYNEQFF

clone size: NA
J gene: TRBJ1-4
D gene: NA
V gene: TRBV2
CDR3 DNA: TGTGCCAGCAGTGAACAGGGGCATAAAGAAAAACTGTTTTTT
CDR3 protein: CASSEQGHKEKLFF

clone size: NA
J gene: TRBJ2-7
D gene: TRBD2
V gene: TRBV7-2
CDR3 DNA: TGTGCCAGCAGCTTAGCATTTATCAGAGCGGGAGGTGCTTTTGAGCAGTACTTC
CDR3 protein: CASSLAFIRAGGAFEQYF

clone size: NA
J gene: TRBJ2-7
D gene: TRBD2
V gene: TRBV7-7
CDR3 DNA: TGTGCTAGCAGCCGAAATAGCGGGAGTGGTGACGAGCAGTACTTC
CDR3 protein: CASSRNSGSGDEQYF

clone size: NA
J gene: TRBJ2-6
D gene: NA
V gene: TRBV25-1
CDR3 DNA: TGTGCCAGCAGTGTCAGGGGGGTTAGGGCCAACGTCCTGACTTTC
CDR3 protein: CASSVRGVRANVLTF

clone size: NA
J gene: TRBJ1-1
D gene: NA
V gene: TRBV5-8
CDR3 DNA: TGTGCCAGCAGCTTTGATGCCCTGGGGGGCACTGAAGCTTTCTTT
CDR3 protein: CASSFDALGGTEAFF